A single sample gave rise to the 23 T cell receptor beta chains below, sequenced in a study of technical replicates of blood from a handful of donors. Only in-frame clones appear in the TCRdb table, and some are missing; sequencing was by immunoSEQ multiplex PCR. The table lists about 57,000 clones, about 87% of them singletons. Sequences were obtained from PBMCs. The receptors come from a human donor in good health. Some clones in this sample may be carry-over from other donors' samples.

The rearrangement joins TRBV5-1 to TRBJ1-6; 10 bases map to TRBD1. Per germline, CDR1 SGHRS and CDR2 YFSETQ. V trimming: 7 bases; J trimming: 9 bases; junction bases outside the gene matches: 1. This CDR3 has 12 residues. CDR3: CASGTGVSPLHF. The CDR3 DNA follows: TGCGCCAGCGGGACAGGGGTTTCACCCCTCCACTTT.

The chain carries TRBV7-2 and TRBJ2-5; 9 bases align to TRBD1. Germline CDR1 SGHTA, CDR2 FQGNSA. With V trimmed by 5 bases and J by 7 bases, 8 bases remained unmatched. This CDR3 has 14 residues. The CDR3 DNA sequence: TGTGCCAGCAGCCCCGGGACAGGGTTACGGACCCAGTACTTC. Translated: CASSPGTGLRTQYF.

This clone was detected only once. The CDR3 loop is CASSEDGRGHGYTF. Written as DNA, the CDR3 is TGTGCCAGCAGTGAAGACGGCAGGGGCCATGGCTACACCTTC. This chain joins TRBV6-1 and TRBJ1-2, with TRBD1 as a possible D gene (6 bases). V was shortened by 1 base and J by 6 bases, with 12 bases between the two germline ends. This CDR3 region has 14 residues. The germline gives CDR1 MNHNS, CDR2 SASEGT.

The V call is TRBV7-6, the J call TRBJ2-1; TRBD2 aligns across 12 bases. This CDR3 has 17 amino acids. The germline CDR1 and CDR2 sequences are SGHVS and FNYEAQ. V trimming: 4 bases; J trimming: 9 bases; junction bases outside the gene matches: 13. The CDR3 loop reads CASSSILAGGPIGEQFF. The CDR3 DNA reads as TGTGCCAGCAGCTCGATTCTAGCGGGAGGGCCTATCGGTGAGCAGTTCTTC. Full variable domain (remainder filled in from reference TRBV7-6 and TRBJ2-1): GAGVSQSPRYKVTKRGQDVALRCDPISGHVSLYWYRQALGQGPEFLTYFNYEAQQDKSGLPNDRFSAERPEGSISTLTIQRTEQRDSAMYRCASSSILAGGPIGEQFFGPGTRLTVL.

This clone showed up just a few times. This sequence joins TRBV11-2 and TRBJ2-1, with 9 bases that match TRBD1. Germline assignment: CDR1 SGHAT and CDR2 FQNNGV. J lost 6 bases, V lost 5 bases, and 8 bases had no gene match. This CDR3 spans 15 amino acids. CDR3 DNA: TGTGCCAGCAGCCCGAACAGGGGGCCCTCCAATGAGCAGTTCTTC. This sequence encodes CASSPNRGPSNEQFF.

This clone showed up just a few times. The chain is built from TRBV29-1 and TRBJ1-1; TRBD1 matches at 7 bases. CDR3 length: 15 residues. Germline CDR1 reads SQVTM; CDR2 reads ANQGSEA. V was pared by 7 bases and J by 4 bases, with 15 bases of the junction left unmatched. Here the CDR3 reads CSARGPRQGGTEAFF. CDR3 in DNA: TGCAGCGCCCGAGGCCCCCGACAGGGCGGCACTGAAGCTTTCTTT.

The chain employs TRBV7-2 and TRBJ2-2; 7 nucleotides agree with TRBD2. The junction had 0 bases not matched to a gene; V was cut back by 1 base and J by 4 bases. CDR1 is SGHTA, CDR2 FQGNSA, per germline. This CDR3 region has 14 residues. The CDR3 nucleotides read TGTGCCAGCAGCTTAGGCGGGGGCACCGGGGAGCTGTTTTTT. Translating gives CASSLGGGTGELFF.

The chain employs TRBV6-4 and TRBJ2-1, with D unresolved. Trimming stripped 4 bases from V and 6 bases from J, with 13 bases between. There are 14 residues in the CDR3. Germline V CDR1 and CDR2: MRHNA, SNTAGT. CDR3 in DNA: TGTGCCAGCAGTGTAGGTTCGTGGAGCAATGAGCAGTTCTTC. Its protein is CASSVGSWSNEQFF.

The chain couples TRBV7-9 to TRBJ2-5; 7 positions agree with TRBD2. Germline V gene sequence: CDR1 SEHNR, CDR2 FQNEAQ (reference sequence). V trimming: 5 bases; J trimming: 5 bases; junction bases outside the gene matches: 8. CDR3 size: 14 residues. For the CDR3, the DNA is TGTGCCAGCAGCCGTCAGGCGCGGGAGGAGACCCAGTACTTC. This gives the protein CASSRQAREETQYF.

This chain links TRBV7-9 with TRBJ1-1; D perhaps matches TRBD1 (5 bases). Germline CDR1 is SEHNR and CDR2 is FQNEAQ (reference sequence). This CDR3 spans 15 amino acids. V lost 6 bases and J 10 bases, leaving 24 bases between the germline ends. This CDR3 is CASRKGGTDSMGAFF. The CDR3 DNA sequence: TGTGCCAGCAGGAAAGGCGGGACCGACTCCATGGGAGCTTTCTTT. Filled out from reference TRBV7-9 and TRBJ1-1, the complete variable domain reads DTGVSQNPRHKITKRGQNVTFRCDPISEHNRLYWYRQTLGQGPEFLTYFQNEAQLEKSRLLSDRFSAERPKGSFSTLEIQRTEQGDSAMYLCASRKGGTDSMGAFFGQGTRLTVV.

In its sample, this clone ranks as large. The rearrangement links TRBV5-1 to TRBJ2-1, with D possibly TRBD2 on 5 matching bases. This CDR3 has 15 residues. Looked up from germline, CDR1 is SGHRS and CDR2 is YFSETQ. Trimming removed 0 bases from V and 8 bases from J, with 15 bases in between. CDR3 amino acids: CASSLALPRVDEQFF. The CDR3 region has the DNA TGCGCCAGCAGCTTGGCACTCCCGAGGGTCGATGAGCAGTTCTTC.

This chain uses TRBV19 with TRBJ2-1; 9 nucleotides match TRBD1. CDR3 length equals 15 residues. V shed 6 bases and J 6 bases; nucleotides not matched to a gene: 9. Germline-derived CDR1 and CDR2 are LNHDA and SQIVND (reference sequence). CDR3 bases: TGTGCCAGTAGAGGGGGGACAGGGTATTCCAATGAGCAGTTCTTC. Translated, it gives CASRGGTGYSNEQFF.

The V gene is TRBV5-6, the J gene TRBJ1-6, with 9 nucleotides matching TRBD1. V trimming: 1 base; J trimming: 8 bases; junction bases outside the gene matches: 7. Germline CDR1 and CDR2: SGHDT and YYEEEE. CDR3 size: 16 residues. This CDR3 reads CASSLTGTGIYSPLHF. The CDR3 region has the DNA TGTGCCAGCAGCTTGACCGGGACAGGGATTTATTCACCCCTCCACTTT.

V usage is TRBV19 and J usage is TRBJ1-1; D not certain. Trimming removed 6 bases from V and 5 bases from J, with 16 bases in between. The CDR3 spans 14 residues. Germline V gene data show CDR1 as LNHDA and CDR2 as SQIVND (reference sequence). The CDR3 loop reads CASSPELGLTEAFF. The CDR3 nucleotides read TGTGCCAGTAGCCCCGAGCTGGGCTTAACTGAAGCTTTCTTT. Supplemented by reference TRBV19 and TRBJ1-1, the full variable domain reads DGGITQSPKYLFRKEGQNVTLSCEQNLNHDAMYWYRQDPGQGLRLIYYSQIVNDFQKGDIAEGYSVSREKKESFPLTVTSAQKNPTAFYLCASSPELGLTEAFFGQGTRLTVV.

The chain employs TRBV6-5 and TRBJ2-7; D is perhaps TRBD1 (5 bases). The CDR3 length is 15 residues. CDR1 is MNHEY, CDR2 SVGAGI, per germline. V was shortened by 0 bases and J by 2 bases, with 11 bases between the two germline ends. CDR3 coding DNA: TGTGCCAGCAGTTACTCGAGGCAGGGTCCCTACGAGCAGTACTTC. Encoded protein: CASSYSRQGPYEQYF.

This clone was seen once. The genes are TRBV7-2 and TRBJ2-1; TRBD2 is a possible D gene (7 bases). Germline V gene data show CDR1 as SGHTA and CDR2 as FQGNSA. Trimming shortened V by 5 bases and J by 2 bases, and 13 bases separated the two germline ends. This CDR3 has 15 amino acids. The CDR3 sequence is CASSILGGPYNEQFF. The CDR3 DNA follows: TGTGCCAGCAGCATCCTGGGGGGGCCCTACAATGAGCAGTTCTTC.

This chain uses TRBV15 with TRBJ1-5, with a possible D match to TRBD1 (5 bases). The CDR3 is made up of 15 amino acids. CDR1 and CDR2 from the germline V gene are LNHNV and YYDKDF (reference sequence). The V end lost 1 base, the J end lost 2 bases, and 9 bases lay between the germline ends. CDR3 DNA sequence: TGTGCCACCAGCAGAGTTCGGGGGGGCAATCAGCCCCAGCATTTT. It encodes CATSRVRGGNQPQHF.

By sample share, this clone is medium-sized (0.01 to 0.1%). This rearrangement joins TRBV7-2 to TRBJ2-3; no firm D call. V shed 5 bases and J shed 3 bases, with 3 bases lying between them. Germline V gene lookup returns CDR1 SGHTA and CDR2 FQGNSA. The CDR3 contains 11 residues. The DNA for the CDR3 is TGTGCCAGCAGCGTAACAGATACGCAGTATTTT. It yields the protein CASSVTDTQYF.

The chain uses TRBV7-9 and TRBJ1-2; perhaps TRBD1 as D (5 bases). This CDR3 region has 12 residues. Germline CDR1 reads SEHNR; CDR2 reads FQNEAQ (reference sequence). V lost 6 bases and J lost 7, with 12 bases in between. Here the CDR3 DNA reads TGTGCCAGCAGGGGGGGATCCCTTGGCTACACCTTC. The encoded protein is CASRGGSLGYTF. Based on the CDR3 plus reference TRBV7-9 and TRBJ1-2, the full variable domain is DTGVSQNPRHKITKRGQNVTFRCDPISEHNRLYWYRQTLGQGPEFLTYFQNEAQLEKSRLLSDRFSAERPKGSFSTLEIQRTEQGDSAMYLCASRGGSLGYTFGSGTRLTVV.

The chain carries TRBV18 and TRBJ2-2; TRBD1 aligns across 7 bases. Germline V gives CDR1 KGHSH, CDR2 LQKENI. The trim removed 2 bases at V and 5 bases at J, leaving 5 bases unmatched. The CDR3 runs to 15 residues. The CDR3 protein is CASSPGQVETGELFF. DNA for the CDR3: TGTGCCAGCTCACCAGGACAGGTTGAAACCGGGGAGCTGTTTTTT.

This rearrangement joins TRBV19 to TRBJ2-3; 7 nucleotides match TRBD2. Germline trimming cut 7 bases from V and 0 bases from J; bases unmatched to any gene: 16. Germline CDR1 and CDR2: LNHDA and SQIVND (reference sequence). CDR3 length: 18 residues. The DNA of the CDR3 is TGTGCCAGTATGGACGGGGCGGGAGTTTTGACTAGCACAGATACGCAGTATTTT. It is translated as CASMDGAGVLTSTDTQYF.

This clone has a handful of counts. The rearrangement uses TRBV20-1 and TRBJ1-1, with D possibly matching TRBD1 (6 bases). The CDR3 has 11 residues. Trimming pared 6 bases from V and 8 bases from J, leaving 13 bases between. Germline loops: CDR1 DFQATT, CDR2 SNEGSKA (reference sequence). CDR3 amino acids: CSAAPTGEAFF. CDR3 nucleotides: TGCAGTGCCGCCCCGACAGGAGAAGCTTTCTTT.

The chain joins TRBV7-8 to TRBJ1-5, with 10 positions matching TRBD1. V shed 6 bases, J shed 3 bases, and the junction held 8 bases outside the gene matches. Germline V lookup: CDR1 SGHVS, CDR2 FQNEAQ. CDR3 length: 16 amino acids. The CDR3 DNA follows: TGTGCCAGCAGGGCTACTGGGACAGGGGCCAATCAGCCCCAGCATTTT. As protein: CASRATGTGANQPQHF.